These 13 T cell receptor beta chains were all obtained from the same sample, sequenced in a study of CD8 T cells in ankylosing spondylitis. Findings of the study overall: Seemingly characteristic of ankylosing spondylitis blood was a TCR beta motif consisting of 7 or 8 highly homologous variants.

MiXCR, applied by TCRdb to the 5' RACE reads, yields one record per CDR3 protein. This table holds around 480,000 distinct CDR3 sequences, under 20% found once. Their target antigens are unknown. Sequenced: blood, either unsorted or a sorted T cell fraction (not recorded which). The receptors shown here come from a male donor with ankylosing spondylitis.

There are a few counts of this clonotype. This chain joins TRBV20-1 and TRBJ2-7; maybe TRBD1 (6 bases). CDR3 length: 12 residues. Between the trimmed V and J ends, which lost 6 bases and 6 bases, there was a span of 15 bases. Germline V gene sequence: CDR1 DFQATT, CDR2 SNEGSKA (reference sequence). This chain's CDR3 is CSATRTDSEQYF. The CDR3 region has the DNA TGCAGTGCGACAAGGACAGATAGCGAGCAGTACTTC.

In this sample, this clonotype turned up a few times. This chain joins TRBV20-1 and TRBJ1-5, with D maybe TRBD1 (6 bases). Germline CDR1 and CDR2: DFQATT and SNEGSKA (reference sequence). The CDR3 loop spans 15 amino acids. V shed 5 bases and J shed 4 bases, with 18 bases lying between them. CDR3 DNA sequence: TGCAGTGCTCTCCTGACAGAAGGGGGAAATCAGCCCCAGCATTTT. As protein: CSALLTEGGNQPQHF.

The V and J genes are TRBV20-1 and TRBJ2-3, with 9 bases lining up with TRBD2. With 5 bases clipped from V and 5 bases from J, the junction kept 8 bases outside the gene matches. The CDR3 covers 14 residues. Germline values: CDR1 DFQATT, CDR2 SNEGSKA (reference sequence). The chain's CDR3 is CSAGPRRGGDTQYF. DNA of the CDR3: TGCAGTGCTGGTCCGAGGCGGGGGGGAGATACGCAGTATTTT.

This clonotype was seen a few times. The junction shows a germline mismatch at one end, possibly a read error. This chain uses TRBV30 with TRBJ1-2; D unresolved. The length of the CDR3 is 11 residues. Germline V CDR1 and CDR2: GTSNPN, SVGIG (reference sequence). The CDR3 protein is CAWSAPVGQLF. As DNA, the CDR3 is TGTGCCTGGAGTGCCCCTGTCGGCCAACTCTTC.

This clonotype was counted at least ten times. The chain couples TRBV28 to TRBJ2-3; 8 bases are shared with TRBD2. Germline CDR1 is MDHEN and CDR2 is SYDVKM. Trimming at V came to 4 bases and at J to 6 bases, leaving 18 bases not matched to a gene. The CDR3 sequence is 18 residues long. The CDR3, as DNA: TGTGCCAGCAGTTCCCACCCCCGGACTAGCCCCCTTTCCGATACGCAGTATTTT. Its protein product is CASSSHPRTSPLSDTQYF.

The gene calls are TRBV9 and TRBJ2-1, with unresolved D. The V end lost 3 bases, the J end lost 6 bases, and 16 bases lay between the germline ends. From germline, CDR1 is SGDLS and CDR2 YYNGEE. This CDR3 contains 15 residues. Here the CDR3 DNA reads TGTGCCAGCAGCGCTCAGGCTGTGGGTTTCAATGAGCAGTTCTTC. This sequence encodes CASSAQAVGFNEQFF.

The J gene is TRBJ1-6, the V gene TRBV6-1; no clear D. Trimming took 5 bases from V and 0 from J, leaving 11 bases between them. This CDR3 contains 16 residues. Per the germline V gene, CDR1 is MNHNS and CDR2 is SASEGT. The CDR3 here is CASSRRPGSYNSPLHF. The CDR3 DNA follows: TGTGCCAGCAGTCGCCGCCCTGGCTCCTATAATTCACCCCTCCACTTT.

A few counts support this clonotype. CDR3 DNA sequence: TGTGCCACCAGTGATTTGTCGGCAGGGGAGAATGAGCAGTTCTTC. Amino acids: CATSDLSAGENEQFF. V is TRBV24-1 and J is TRBJ2-1; D might be TRBD1 (6 bases). Germline CDR1 KGHDR, CDR2 SFDVKD. The V end was cut by 0 bases, the J end by 7 bases, with 12 bases between. The CDR3 totals 15 residues.

This clonotype was found many times. This sequence joins TRBV12-3 or TRBV12-4 and TRBJ2-5, with D perhaps TRBD1 or TRBD2 (5 bases each). The CDR3 has 15 amino acids. Trimming removed 4 bases at V and 5 bases at J, with 17 bases between. CDR3 sequence reads: CASSSFGGVVETQYF. The DNA for the CDR3 is TGTGCCAGCAGTTCCTTTGGGGGAGTTGTGGAGACCCAGTACTTC.

A few counts support this clonotype. The rearrangement uses TRBV28 and TRBJ2-7; D is unclear. CDR1 is MDHEN and CDR2 is SYDVKM in the germline V gene. V was pared by 4 bases and J by 3 bases, with 7 bases between. The length of the CDR3 is 12 residues. CDR3 amino acids: CASSSIRYEQYF. Here the CDR3 DNA reads TGTGCCAGCAGTTCGATCCGCTACGAGCAGTACTTC.

The CDR3 region is CASKTGGESNQPQHF. CDR3 DNA: TGTGCCAGCAAGACAGGGGGCGAGAGCAATCAGCCCCAGCATTTT. V usage is TRBV27 and J usage is TRBJ1-5, with 10 positions matching TRBD1. With 7 bases clipped from V and 1 base from J, the junction kept 4 bases outside the gene matches. This CDR3 has 15 amino acids. The germline CDR1 and CDR2 sequences are MNHEY and SMNVEV (reference sequence).

The chain joins TRBV6-5 to TRBJ2-1, with 10 nucleotides matching TRBD2. J was trimmed by 7 bases and V by 2 bases; bases with no gene match: 8. Germline V gene lookup returns CDR1 MNHEY and CDR2 SVGAGI. This CDR3 is built from 16 residues. This CDR3 reads CASSYDASGSVNEQFF. In DNA form, the CDR3 reads TGTGCCAGCAGTTACGACGCTAGCGGGAGCGTTAATGAGCAGTTCTTC.

The sample holds a few counts of this clonotype. This chain joins TRBV27 and TRBJ1-5; 10 nucleotides line up with TRBD1. With 5 bases clipped from V and 3 bases from J, the junction kept 13 bases outside the gene matches. The V gene's germline CDR1 is MNHEY and CDR2 SMNVEV (reference sequence). The CDR3 loop spans 18 amino acids. The CDR3 sequence is CASSLQGQGIGANQPQHF. As DNA, the CDR3 is TGTGCCAGCAGTCTCCAGGGACAGGGGATTGGGGCCAATCAGCCCCAGCATTTT.